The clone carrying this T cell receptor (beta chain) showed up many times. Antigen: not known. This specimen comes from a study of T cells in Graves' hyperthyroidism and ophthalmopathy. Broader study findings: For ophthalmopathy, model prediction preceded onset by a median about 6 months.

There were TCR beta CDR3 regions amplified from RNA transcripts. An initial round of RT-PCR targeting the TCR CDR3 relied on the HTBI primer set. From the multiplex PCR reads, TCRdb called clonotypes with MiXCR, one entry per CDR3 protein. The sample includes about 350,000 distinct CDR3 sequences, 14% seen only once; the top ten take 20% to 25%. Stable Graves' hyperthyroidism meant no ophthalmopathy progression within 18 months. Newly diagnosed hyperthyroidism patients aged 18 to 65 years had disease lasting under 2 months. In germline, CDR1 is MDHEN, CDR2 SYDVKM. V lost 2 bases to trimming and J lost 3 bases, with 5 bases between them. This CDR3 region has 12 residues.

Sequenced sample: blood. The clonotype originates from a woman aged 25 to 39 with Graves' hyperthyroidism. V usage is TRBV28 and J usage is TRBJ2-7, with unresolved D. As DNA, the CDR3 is TGTGCCAGCAGTTTAAATCTCTACGAGCAGTACTTC. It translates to CASSLNLYEQYF.